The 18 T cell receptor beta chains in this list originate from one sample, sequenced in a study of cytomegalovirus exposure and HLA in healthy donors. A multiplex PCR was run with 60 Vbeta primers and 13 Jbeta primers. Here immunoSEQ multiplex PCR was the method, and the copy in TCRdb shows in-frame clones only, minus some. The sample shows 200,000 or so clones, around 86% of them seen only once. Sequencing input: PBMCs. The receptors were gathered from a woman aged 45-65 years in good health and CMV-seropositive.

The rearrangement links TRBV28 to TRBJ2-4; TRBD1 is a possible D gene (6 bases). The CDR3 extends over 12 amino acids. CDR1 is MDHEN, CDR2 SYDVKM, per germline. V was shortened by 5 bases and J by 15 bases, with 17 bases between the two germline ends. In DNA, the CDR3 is TGTGCCAGCAGTCAGAAGACAGGCTGGGGGTACTTC. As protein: CASSQKTGWGYF.

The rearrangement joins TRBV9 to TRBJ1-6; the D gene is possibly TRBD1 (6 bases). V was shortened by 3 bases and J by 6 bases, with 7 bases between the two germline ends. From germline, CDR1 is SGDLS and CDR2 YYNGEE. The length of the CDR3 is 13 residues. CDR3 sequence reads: CASSGGLNSPLHF. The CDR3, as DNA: TGTGCCAGCAGCGGGGGGCTTAATTCACCCCTCCACTTT.

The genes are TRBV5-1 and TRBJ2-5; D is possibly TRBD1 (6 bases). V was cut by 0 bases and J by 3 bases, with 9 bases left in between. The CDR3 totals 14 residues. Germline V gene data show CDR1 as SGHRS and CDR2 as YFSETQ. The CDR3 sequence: CASSLGTVEETQYF. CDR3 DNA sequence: TGCGCCAGCAGCTTGGGGACAGTAGAAGAGACCCAGTACTTC.

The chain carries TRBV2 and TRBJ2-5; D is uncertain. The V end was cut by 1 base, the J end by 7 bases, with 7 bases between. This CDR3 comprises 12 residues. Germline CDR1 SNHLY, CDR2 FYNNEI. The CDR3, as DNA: TGTGCCAGCAGTGAAGTTGGCGGGACCCAGTACTTC. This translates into CASSEVGGTQYF.

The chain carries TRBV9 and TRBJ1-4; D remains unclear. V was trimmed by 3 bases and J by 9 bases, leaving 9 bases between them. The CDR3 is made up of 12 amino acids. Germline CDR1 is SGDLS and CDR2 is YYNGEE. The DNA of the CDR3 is TGTGCCAGCAGCGCCGACTATAAAAAACTGTTTTTT. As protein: CASSADYKKLFF.

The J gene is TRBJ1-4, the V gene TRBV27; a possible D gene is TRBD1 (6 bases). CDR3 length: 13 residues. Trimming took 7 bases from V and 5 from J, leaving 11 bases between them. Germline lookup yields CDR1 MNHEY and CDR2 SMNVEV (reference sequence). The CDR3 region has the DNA TGTGCCAGCACAAGGGGGGGGAATGAAAAACTGTTTTTT. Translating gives CASTRGGNEKLFF.

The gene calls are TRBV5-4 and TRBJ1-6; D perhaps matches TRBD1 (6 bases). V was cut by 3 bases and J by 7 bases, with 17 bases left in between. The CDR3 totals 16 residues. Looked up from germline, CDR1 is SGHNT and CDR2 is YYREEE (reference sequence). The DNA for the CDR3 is TGTGCCAGCAGCTCGAAAAGGGACACGCTAAATTCACCCCTCCACTTT. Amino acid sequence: CASSSKRDTLNSPLHF.

The CDR3 loop is CASSLSFDEQFF. The CDR3, as DNA: TGCGCCAGCAGCTTGTCGTTCGATGAGCAGTTCTTC. V usage is TRBV5-1 and J usage is TRBJ2-1; D unresolved. V lost 1 base and J 8 bases, leaving 7 bases between the germline ends. The germline V gene has CDR1 SGHRS and CDR2 YFSETQ. The CDR3 contains 12 residues.

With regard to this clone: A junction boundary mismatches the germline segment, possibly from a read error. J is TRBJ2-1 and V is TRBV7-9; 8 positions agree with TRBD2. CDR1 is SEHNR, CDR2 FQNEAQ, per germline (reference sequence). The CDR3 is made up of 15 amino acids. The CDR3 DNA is TGTTCCAGCAGCTTATTCCGGGGGGGGCTAGGTGAGCAGTTCTTC. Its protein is CSSSLFRGGLGEQFF.

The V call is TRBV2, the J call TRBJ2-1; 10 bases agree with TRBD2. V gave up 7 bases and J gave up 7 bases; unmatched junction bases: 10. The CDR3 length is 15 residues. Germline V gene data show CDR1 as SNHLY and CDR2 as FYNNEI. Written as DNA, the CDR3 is TGTGCCAGCAAGGCAACTAGCGGGACTCGGAATGAGCAGTTCTTC. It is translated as CASKATSGTRNEQFF.

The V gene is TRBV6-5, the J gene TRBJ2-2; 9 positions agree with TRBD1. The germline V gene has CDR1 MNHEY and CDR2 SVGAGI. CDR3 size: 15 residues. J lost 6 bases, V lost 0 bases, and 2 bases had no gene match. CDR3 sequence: CASSYSTGGSGELFF. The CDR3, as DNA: TGTGCCAGCAGTTACTCGACAGGGGGTTCCGGGGAGCTGTTTTTT.

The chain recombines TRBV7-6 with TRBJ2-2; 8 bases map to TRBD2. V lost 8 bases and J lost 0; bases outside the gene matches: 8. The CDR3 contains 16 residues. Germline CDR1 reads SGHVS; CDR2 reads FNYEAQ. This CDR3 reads CASRGGRGANTGELFF. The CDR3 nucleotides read TGTGCCAGCCGCGGTGGGCGGGGGGCGAACACCGGGGAGCTGTTTTTT.

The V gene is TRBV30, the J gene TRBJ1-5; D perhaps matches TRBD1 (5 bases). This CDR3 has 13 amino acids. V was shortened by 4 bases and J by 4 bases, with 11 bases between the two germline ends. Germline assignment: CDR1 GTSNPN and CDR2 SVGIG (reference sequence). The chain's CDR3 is CAWNRNSNQPQHF. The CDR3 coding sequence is TGTGCCTGGAACAGGAACTCTAATCAGCCCCAGCATTTT. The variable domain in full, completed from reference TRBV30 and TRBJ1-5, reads SQTIHQWPATLVQPVGSPLSLECTVEGTSNPNLYWYRQAAGRGLQLLFYSVGIGQISSEVPQNLSASRPQDRQFILSSKKLLLSDSGFYLCAWNRNSNQPQHFGDGTRLSIL.

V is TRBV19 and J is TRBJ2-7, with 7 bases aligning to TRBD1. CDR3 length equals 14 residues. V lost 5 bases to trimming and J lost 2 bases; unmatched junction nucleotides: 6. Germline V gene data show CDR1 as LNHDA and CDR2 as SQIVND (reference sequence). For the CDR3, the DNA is TGTGCCAGTAGTGAGACAGGGAGCACCTACGAGCAGTACTTC. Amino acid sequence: CASSETGSTYEQYF. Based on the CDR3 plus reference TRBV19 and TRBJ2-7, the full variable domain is DGGITQSPKYLFRKEGQNVTLSCEQNLNHDAMYWYRQDPGQGLRLIYYSQIVNDFQKGDIAEGYSVSREKKESFPLTVTSAQKNPTAFYLCASSETGSTYEQYFGPGTRLTVT.

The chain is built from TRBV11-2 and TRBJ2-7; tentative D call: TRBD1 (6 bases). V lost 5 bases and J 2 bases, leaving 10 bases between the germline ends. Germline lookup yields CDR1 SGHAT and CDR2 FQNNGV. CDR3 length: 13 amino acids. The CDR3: CASSPDRAYEQYF. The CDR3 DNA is TGTGCCAGCAGCCCGGACAGAGCCTACGAGCAGTACTTC.

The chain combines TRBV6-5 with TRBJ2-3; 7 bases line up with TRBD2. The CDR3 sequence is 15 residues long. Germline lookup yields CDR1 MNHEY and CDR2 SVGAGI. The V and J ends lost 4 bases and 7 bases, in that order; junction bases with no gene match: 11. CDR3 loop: CASSSPMVGGYTQYF. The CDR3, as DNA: TGTGCCAGCAGTTCCCCGATGGTGGGAGGGTATACGCAGTATTTT.

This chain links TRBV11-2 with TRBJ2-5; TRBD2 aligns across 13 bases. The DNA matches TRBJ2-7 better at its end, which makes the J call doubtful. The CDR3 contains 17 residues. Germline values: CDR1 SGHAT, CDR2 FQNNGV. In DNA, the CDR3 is TGTGCCAGCAGCATCAAGGGGGGACTAGCGGGATTCTACGAGCAGTACTTC. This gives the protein CASSIKGGLAGFYEQYF.

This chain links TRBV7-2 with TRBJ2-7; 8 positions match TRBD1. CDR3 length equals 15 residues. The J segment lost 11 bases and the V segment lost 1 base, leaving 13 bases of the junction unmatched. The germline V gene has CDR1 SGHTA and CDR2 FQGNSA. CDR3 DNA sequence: TGTGCCAGCAGCTTAGATAGCAGGGGTACAGGGGGAGAGTACTTC. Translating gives CASSLDSRGTGGEYF.